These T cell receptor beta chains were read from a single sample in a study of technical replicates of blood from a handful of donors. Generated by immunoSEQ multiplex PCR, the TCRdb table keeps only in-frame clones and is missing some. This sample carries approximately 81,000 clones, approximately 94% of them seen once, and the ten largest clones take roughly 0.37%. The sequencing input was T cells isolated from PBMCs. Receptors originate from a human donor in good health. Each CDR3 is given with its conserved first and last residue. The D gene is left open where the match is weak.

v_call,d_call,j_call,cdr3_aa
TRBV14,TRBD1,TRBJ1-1,CASSQGTGLEAFF
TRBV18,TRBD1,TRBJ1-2,CASSPEQGRYYGYTF
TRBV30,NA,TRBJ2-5,CALGGPPYF
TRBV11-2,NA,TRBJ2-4,CASTAKNIQYF
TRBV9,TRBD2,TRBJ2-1,CAGSATSGIYNEQFF
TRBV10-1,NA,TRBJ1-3,CASSPQVGNTIYF
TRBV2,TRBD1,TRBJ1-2,CASRNGQGMPF
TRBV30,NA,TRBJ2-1,CAWSLGSGAYNEQFF
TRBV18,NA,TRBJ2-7,CASSPPVVRGHEQYF
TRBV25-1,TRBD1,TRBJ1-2,CASSEYGNRGQDGYTF
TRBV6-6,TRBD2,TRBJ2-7,CASTRLAGGYEQYF
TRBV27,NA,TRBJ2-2,CASSPPPSGGELFF
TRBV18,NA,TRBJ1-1,CASSPDSLEAFF
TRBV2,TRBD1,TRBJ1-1,CASSLGQGFTEAFF
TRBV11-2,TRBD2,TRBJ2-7,CASSLLGLASYEQYF
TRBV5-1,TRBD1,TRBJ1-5,CASSEATGYDQPQHF
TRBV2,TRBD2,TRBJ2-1,CASSSSGRAFEQFF
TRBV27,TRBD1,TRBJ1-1,CASSIQGGARTEAFF
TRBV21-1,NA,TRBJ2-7,CASSKASGTTYEQYF
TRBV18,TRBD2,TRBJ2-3,CASSPLLAGTTDTQYF
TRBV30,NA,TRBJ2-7,CACGQGYEQYF
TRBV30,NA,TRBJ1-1,CAWSGGLGAFF
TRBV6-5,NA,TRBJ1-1,CASRQQGNVHTEAFF
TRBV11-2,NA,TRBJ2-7,CASSPYSYEQYF
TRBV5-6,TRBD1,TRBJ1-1,CASSLVGTDRSNTEAFF
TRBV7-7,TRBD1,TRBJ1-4,CASSSGQGAKNEKLFF
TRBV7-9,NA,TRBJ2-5,CASSGAQETQYF
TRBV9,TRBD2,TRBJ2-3,CASSVGGRQDTQYF
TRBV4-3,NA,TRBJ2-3,CASSQAPGVADTQYF
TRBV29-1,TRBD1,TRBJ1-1,CSVMTGGLTEAFF
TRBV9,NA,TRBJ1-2,CASSVAPWSGYTF
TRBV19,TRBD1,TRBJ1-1,CASTQGQDTNTEAFF
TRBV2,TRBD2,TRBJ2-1,CASFLRLAAGGSEQFF
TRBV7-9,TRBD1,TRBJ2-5,CASSEGQVLQETQYF
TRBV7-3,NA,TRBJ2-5,CASSLIGGTANDETQYF
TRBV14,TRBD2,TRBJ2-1,CASSQSGGVVNNEQFF
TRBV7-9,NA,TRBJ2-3,CASSRGTSLFTDTQYF